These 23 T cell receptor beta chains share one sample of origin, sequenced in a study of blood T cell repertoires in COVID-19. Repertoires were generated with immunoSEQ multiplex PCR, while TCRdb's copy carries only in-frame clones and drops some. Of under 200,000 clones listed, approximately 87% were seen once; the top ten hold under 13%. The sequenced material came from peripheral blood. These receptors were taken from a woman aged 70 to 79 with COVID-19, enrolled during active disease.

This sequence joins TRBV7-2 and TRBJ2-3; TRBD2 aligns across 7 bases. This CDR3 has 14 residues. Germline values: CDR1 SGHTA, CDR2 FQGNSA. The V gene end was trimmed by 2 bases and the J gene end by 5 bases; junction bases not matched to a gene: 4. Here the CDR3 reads CASSLNLAGDTQYF. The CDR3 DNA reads TGTGCCAGCAGCTTAAATTTAGCGGGAGATACGCAGTATTTT.

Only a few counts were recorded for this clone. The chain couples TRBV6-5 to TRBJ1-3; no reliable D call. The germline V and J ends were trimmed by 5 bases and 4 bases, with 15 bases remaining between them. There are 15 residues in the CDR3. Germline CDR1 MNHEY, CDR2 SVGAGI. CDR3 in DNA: TGTGCCAGCAGTACGAGTGAGAGGTCAGGAAACACCATATATTTT. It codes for CASSTSERSGNTIYF.

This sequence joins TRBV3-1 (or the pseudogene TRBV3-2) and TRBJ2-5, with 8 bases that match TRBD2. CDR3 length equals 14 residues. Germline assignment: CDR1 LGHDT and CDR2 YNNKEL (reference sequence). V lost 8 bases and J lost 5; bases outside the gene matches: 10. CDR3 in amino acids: CASRRGGAWETQYF. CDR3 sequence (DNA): TGTGCCAGCCGTCGGGGGGGGGCATGGGAGACCCAGTACTTC.

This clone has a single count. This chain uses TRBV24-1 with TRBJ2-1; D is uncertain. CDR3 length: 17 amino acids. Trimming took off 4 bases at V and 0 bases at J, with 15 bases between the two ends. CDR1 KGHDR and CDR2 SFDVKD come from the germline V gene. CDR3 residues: CATSDLPRQSSYNEQFF. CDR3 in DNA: TGTGCCACCAGTGACCTTCCAAGACAAAGCTCCTACAATGAGCAGTTCTTC.

The CDR3 DNA reads TGTGCCAGCAGTCGCCAGGGCACTGAAGCTTTCTTT. Translating gives CASSRQGTEAFF. V and J are TRBV12-3 or TRBV12-4 and TRBJ1-1, with a possible D match to TRBD1 (5 bases). The CDR3 has 12 amino acids. Trimming shortened V by 5 bases and J by 4 bases, and 8 bases separated the two germline ends.

The CDR3 coding sequence is TGTGCCTGGAGTGTGGGGGGGTCTTCTAACTATGGCTACACCTTC. It codes for CAWSVGGSSNYGYTF. The chain recombines TRBV30 with TRBJ1-2; possibly TRBD1 for D (5 bases). From germline, CDR1 is GTSNPN and CDR2 SVGIG (reference sequence). The germline V and J ends were trimmed by 0 bases and 0 bases, with 11 bases remaining between them. This CDR3 has 15 residues.

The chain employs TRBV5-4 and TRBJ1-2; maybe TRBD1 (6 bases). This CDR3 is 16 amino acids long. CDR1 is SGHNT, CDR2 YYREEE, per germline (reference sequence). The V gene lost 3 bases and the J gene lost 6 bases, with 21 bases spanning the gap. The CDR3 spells CASSWLPRRTEDGYTF. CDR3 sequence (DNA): TGTGCCAGCAGCTGGCTACCCCGCCGGACAGAAGATGGCTACACCTTC.

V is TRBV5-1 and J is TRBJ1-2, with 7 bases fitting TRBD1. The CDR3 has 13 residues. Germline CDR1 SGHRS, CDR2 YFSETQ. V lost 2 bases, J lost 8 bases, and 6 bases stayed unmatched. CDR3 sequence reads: CASSFTGEAGYTF. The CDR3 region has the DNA TGCGCCAGCAGCTTTACAGGGGAAGCGGGCTACACCTTC. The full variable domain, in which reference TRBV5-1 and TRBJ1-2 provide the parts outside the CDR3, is KAGVTQTPRYLIKTRGQQVTLSCSPISGHRSVSWYQQTPGQGLQFLFEYFSETQRNKGNFPGRFSGRQFSNSRSEMNVSTLELGDSALYLCASSFTGEAGYTFGSGTRLTVV.

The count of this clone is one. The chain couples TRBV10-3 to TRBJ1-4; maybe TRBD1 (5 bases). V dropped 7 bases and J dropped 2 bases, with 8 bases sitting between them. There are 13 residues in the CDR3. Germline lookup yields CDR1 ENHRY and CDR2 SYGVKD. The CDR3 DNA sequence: TGTGCCATCACTTCAGGGACTAATGAAAAACTGTTTTTT. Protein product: CAITSGTNEKLFF.

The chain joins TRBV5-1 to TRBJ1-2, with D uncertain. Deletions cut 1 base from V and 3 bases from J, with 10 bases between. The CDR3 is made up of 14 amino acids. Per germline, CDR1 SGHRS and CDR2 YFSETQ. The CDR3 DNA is TGCGCCAGCAGCTTGTCCCAAGCTTACTATGGCTACACCTTC. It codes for CASSLSQAYYGYTF.

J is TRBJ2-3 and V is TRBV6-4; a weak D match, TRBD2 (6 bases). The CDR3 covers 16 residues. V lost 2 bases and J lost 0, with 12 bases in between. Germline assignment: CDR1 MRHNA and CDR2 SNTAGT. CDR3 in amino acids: CASSDESGTSTDTQYF. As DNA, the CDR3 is TGTGCCAGCAGTGACGAGTCAGGGACTAGCACAGATACGCAGTATTTT.

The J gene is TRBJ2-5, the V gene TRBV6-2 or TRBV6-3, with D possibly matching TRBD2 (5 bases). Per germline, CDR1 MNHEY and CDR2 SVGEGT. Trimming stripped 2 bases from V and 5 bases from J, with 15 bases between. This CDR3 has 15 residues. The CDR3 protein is CASSYVGPPGETQYF. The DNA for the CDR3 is TGTGCCAGCAGTTACGTCGGACCCCCGGGGGAGACCCAGTACTTC.

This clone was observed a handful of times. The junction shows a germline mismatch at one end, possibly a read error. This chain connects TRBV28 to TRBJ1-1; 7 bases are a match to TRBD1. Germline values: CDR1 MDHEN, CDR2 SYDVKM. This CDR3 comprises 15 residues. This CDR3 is CASNGQENWNSEAFF. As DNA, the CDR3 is TGTGCCAGCAACGGACAGGAGAATTGGAACTCTGAAGCTTTCTTT. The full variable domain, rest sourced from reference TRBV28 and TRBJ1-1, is DVKVTQSSRYLVKRTGEKVFLECVQDMDHENMFWYRQDPGLGLRLIYFSYDVKMKEKGDIPEGYSVSREKKERFSLILESASTNQTSMYLCASNGQENWNSEAFFGQGTRLTVV.

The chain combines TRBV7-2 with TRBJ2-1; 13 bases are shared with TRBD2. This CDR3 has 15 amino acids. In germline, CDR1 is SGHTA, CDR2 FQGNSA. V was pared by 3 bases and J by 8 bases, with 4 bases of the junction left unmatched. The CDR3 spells CASSLGLAGSYEQFF. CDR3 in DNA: TGTGCCAGCAGCTTGGGACTAGCGGGGAGCTATGAGCAGTTCTTC.

Here the CDR3 DNA reads TGTGCCAGCAGCTTAATGCTAGCGGGGGGGCCGGGGGATACGCAGTATTTT. Protein: CASSLMLAGGPGDTQYF. The V call is TRBV7-2, the J call TRBJ2-3; 12 bases align to TRBD2. Germline-derived CDR1 and CDR2 are SGHTA and FQGNSA. With 2 bases clipped from V and 6 bases from J, the junction kept 9 bases outside the gene matches. The CDR3 is made up of 17 amino acids. The complete variable domain, with remaining parts taken from reference TRBV7-2 and TRBJ2-3, reads GAGVSQSPSNKVTEKGKDVELRCDPISGHTALYWYRQSLGQGLEFLIYFQGNSAPDKSGLPSDRFSAERTGGSVSTLTIQRTQQEDSAVYLCASSLMLAGGPGDTQYFGPGTRLTVL.

This CDR3 reads CASSFTGISGNTIYF. The DNA of the CDR3 is TGTGCCAGCAGCTTCACAGGGATCTCTGGAAACACCATATATTTT. V is TRBV27 and J is TRBJ1-3, with D perhaps matching TRBD1 (6 bases). Germline-derived CDR1 and CDR2 are MNHEY and SMNVEV (reference sequence). CDR3 length: 15 amino acids. Trimming cost V 6 bases and J 0 bases, with 12 bases left between them.

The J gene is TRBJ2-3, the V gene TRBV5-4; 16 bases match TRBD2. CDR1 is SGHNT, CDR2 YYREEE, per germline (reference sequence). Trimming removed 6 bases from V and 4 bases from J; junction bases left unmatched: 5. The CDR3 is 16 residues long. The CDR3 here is CASTSGTSGGADTQYF. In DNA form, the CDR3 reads TGTGCCAGCACATCTGGGACTAGCGGGGGGGCAGATACGCAGTATTTT.

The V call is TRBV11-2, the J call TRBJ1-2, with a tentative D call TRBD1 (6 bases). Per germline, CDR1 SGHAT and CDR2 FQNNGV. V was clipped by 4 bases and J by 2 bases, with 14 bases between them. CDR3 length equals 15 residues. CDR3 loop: CASSSGQYINYGYTF. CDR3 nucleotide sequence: TGTGCCAGCAGCTCCGGACAGTATATCAACTATGGCTACACCTTC.

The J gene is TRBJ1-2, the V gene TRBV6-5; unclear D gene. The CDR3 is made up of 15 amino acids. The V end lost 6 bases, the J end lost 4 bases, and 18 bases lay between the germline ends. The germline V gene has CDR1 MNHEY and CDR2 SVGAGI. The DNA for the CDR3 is TGTGCCAGCAGCCCAACCCCCGATGGGAGCTATGGCTACACCTTC. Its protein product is CASSPTPDGSYGYTF.

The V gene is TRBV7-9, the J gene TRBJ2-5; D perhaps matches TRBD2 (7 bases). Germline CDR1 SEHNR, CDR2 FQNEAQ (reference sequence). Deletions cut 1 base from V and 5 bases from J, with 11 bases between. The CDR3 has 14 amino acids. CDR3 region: CASSLGGGRETQYF. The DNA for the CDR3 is TGTGCCAGCAGCTTAGGGGGGGGCCGGGAGACCCAGTACTTC. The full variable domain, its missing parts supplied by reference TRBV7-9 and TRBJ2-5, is DTGVSQNPRHKITKRGQNVTFRCDPISEHNRLYWYRQTLGQGPEFLTYFQNEAQLEKSRLLSDRFSAERPKGSFSTLEIQRTEQGDSAMYLCASSLGGGRETQYFGPGTRLLVL.

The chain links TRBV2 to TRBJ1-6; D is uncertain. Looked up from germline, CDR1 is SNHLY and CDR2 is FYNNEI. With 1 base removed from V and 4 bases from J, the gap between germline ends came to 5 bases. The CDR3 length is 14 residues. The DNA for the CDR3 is TGTGCCAGCAGTGAAGACAGTTATAATTCACCCCTCCACTTT. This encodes CASSEDSYNSPLHF. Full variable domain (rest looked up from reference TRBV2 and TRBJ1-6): EPEVTQTPSHQVTQMGQEVILRCVPISNHLYFYWYRQILGQKVEFLVSFYNNEISEKSEIFDDQFSVERPDGSNFTLKIRSTKLEDSAMYFCASSEDSYNSPLHFGNGTRLTVT.

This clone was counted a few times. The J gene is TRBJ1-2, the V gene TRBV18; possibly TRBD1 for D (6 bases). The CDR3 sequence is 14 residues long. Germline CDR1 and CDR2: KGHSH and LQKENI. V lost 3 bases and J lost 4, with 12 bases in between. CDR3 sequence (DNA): TGTGCCAGCTCACCGCAGGGGTTGGGCTATGGCTACACCTTC. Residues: CASSPQGLGYGYTF. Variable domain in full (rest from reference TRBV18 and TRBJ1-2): NAGVMQNPRHLVRRRGQEARLRCSPMKGHSHVYWYRQLPEEGLKFMVYLQKENIIDESGMPKERFSAEFPKEGPSILRIQQVVRGDSAAYFCASSPQGLGYGYTFGSGTRLTVV.

CDR3 sequence (DNA): TGTGCCAGCAGTTTAGGGACAGCAGCACAGGAGCAGTACTTC. This gives the protein CASSLGTAAQEQYF. The chain links TRBV28 to TRBJ2-7; TRBD1 matches 7 bases. Germline CDR1 is MDHEN and CDR2 is SYDVKM. This CDR3 has 14 residues. Losses at the gene ends were 2 bases for V and 7 bases for J; bases not matched to a gene: 8.